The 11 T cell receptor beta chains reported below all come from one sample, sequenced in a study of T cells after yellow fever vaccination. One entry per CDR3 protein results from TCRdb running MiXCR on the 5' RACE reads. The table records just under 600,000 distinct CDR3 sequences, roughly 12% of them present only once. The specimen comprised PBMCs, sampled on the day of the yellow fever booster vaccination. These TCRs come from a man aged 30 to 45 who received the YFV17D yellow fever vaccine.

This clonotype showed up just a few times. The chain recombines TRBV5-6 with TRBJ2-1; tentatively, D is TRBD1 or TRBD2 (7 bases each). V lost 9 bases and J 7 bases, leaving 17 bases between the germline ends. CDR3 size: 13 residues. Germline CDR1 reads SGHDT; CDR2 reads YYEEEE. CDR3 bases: TGTGCCACCTCGCAGGGGGGGGCTAATGAGCAGTTCTTC. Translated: CATSQGGANEQFF.

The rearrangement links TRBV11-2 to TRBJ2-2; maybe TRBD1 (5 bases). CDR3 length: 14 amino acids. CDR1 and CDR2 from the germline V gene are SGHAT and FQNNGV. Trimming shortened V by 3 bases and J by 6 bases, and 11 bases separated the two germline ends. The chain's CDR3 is CASSLKRGAGELFF. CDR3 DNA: TGTGCCAGCAGCTTGAAAAGGGGCGCCGGGGAGCTGTTTTTT.

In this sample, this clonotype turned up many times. The CDR3 nucleotides are TGTGCCAGCAGCGAAGCGGGGGGGCCCCGAGAAGAGCAGTACTTC. Protein product: CASSEAGGPREEQYF. The rearrangement links TRBV3-1 to TRBJ2-7, with 10 bases identical to TRBD2. CDR3 length: 15 residues. The V gene end was trimmed by 5 bases and the J gene end by 7 bases; junction bases not matched to a gene: 11. Looked up from germline, CDR1 is LGHDT and CDR2 is YNNKEL (reference sequence).

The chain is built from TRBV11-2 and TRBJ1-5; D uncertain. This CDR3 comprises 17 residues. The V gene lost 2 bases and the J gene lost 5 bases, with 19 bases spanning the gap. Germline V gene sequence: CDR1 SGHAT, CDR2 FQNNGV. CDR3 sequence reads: CASSLRSGGIGHQPQHF. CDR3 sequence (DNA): TGTGCCAGCAGCTTAAGGTCAGGAGGAATAGGGCATCAGCCCCAGCATTTT.

CDR3 sequence (DNA): TGTGCCAGCTCACCACCGTATGGACTCTCTGGAAACACCATATATTTT. Translation: CASSPPYGLSGNTIYF. J is TRBJ1-3 and V is TRBV18, with D uncertain. Trimming cost V 0 bases and J 0 bases, with 9 bases left between them. CDR1 is KGHSH, CDR2 LQKENI, per germline. The CDR3 length is 16 residues. Full variable domain (outside the CDR3, taken from reference TRBV18 and TRBJ1-3): NAGVMQNPRHLVRRRGQEARLRCSPMKGHSHVYWYRQLPEEGLKFMVYLQKENIIDESGMPKERFSAEFPKEGPSILRIQQVVRGDSAAYFCASSPPYGLSGNTIYFGEGSWLTVV.

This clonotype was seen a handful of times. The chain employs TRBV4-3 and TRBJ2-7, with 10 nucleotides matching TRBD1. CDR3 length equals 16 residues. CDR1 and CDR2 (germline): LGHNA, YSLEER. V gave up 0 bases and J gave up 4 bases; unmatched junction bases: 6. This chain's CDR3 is CASSQEDRGKGYEQYF. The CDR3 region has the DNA TGCGCCAGCAGCCAAGAGGACAGGGGGAAAGGATACGAGCAGTACTTC.

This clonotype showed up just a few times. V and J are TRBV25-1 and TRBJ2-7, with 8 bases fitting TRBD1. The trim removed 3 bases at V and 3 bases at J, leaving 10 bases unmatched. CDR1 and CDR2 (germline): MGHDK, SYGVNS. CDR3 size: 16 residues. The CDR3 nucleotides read TGTGCCAGCAGTGATGGACAGGGAGAGAAATTCTACGAGCAGTACTTC. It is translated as CASSDGQGEKFYEQYF.

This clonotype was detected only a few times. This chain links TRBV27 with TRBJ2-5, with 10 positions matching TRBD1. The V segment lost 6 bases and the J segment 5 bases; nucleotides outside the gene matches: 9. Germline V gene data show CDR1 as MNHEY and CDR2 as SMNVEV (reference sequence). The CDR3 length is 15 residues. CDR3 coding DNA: TGTGCCAGCAGCGCCGGGACAGGGGCGTCGGAGACCCAGTACTTC. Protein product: CASSAGTGASETQYF.

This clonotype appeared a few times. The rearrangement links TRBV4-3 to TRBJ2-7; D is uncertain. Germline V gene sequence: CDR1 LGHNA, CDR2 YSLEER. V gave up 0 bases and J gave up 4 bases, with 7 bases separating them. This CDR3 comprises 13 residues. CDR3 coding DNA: TGCGCCAGCAGCCAAGAGCACGGGTACGAGCAGTACTTC. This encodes CASSQEHGYEQYF.

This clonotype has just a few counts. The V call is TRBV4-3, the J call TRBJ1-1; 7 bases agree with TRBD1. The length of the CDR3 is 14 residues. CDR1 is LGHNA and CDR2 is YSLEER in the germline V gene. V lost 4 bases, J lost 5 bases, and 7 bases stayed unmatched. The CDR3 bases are TGCGCCAGCAGCCCTGGACAGGTTGCGACTGAAGCTTTCTTT. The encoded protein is CASSPGQVATEAFF.

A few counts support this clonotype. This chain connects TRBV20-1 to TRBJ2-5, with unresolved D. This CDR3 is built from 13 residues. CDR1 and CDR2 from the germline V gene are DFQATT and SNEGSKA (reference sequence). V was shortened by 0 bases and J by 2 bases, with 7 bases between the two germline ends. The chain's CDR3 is CSARDNNQETQYF. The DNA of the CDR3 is TGCAGTGCTAGAGATAACAATCAAGAGACCCAGTACTTC.